Listed here are 18 T cell receptor beta chains from one sample, sequenced in a study of blood T cells in healthy people across ages. A second about 6 to 12 cycle PCR used barcoded and J-beta primers. TCRdb itself ran the 5' RACE reads through MiXCR, one entry per CDR3 protein. The sample has about 600,000 distinct CDR3 sequences; 40% to 55% are singletons. Input material: blood. All receptors derive from a man older than 75 in good health.

This clonotype turned up a few times. The rearrangement uses TRBV2 and TRBJ2-1; 8 bases are a match to TRBD2. Germline V CDR1 and CDR2: SNHLY, FYNNEI. This CDR3 has 14 residues. V lost 6 bases to trimming and J lost 6 bases; unmatched junction nucleotides: 7. Here the CDR3 reads CASREQLAANEQFF. Here the CDR3 DNA reads TGTGCCAGCAGAGAACAACTAGCGGCCAATGAGCAGTTCTTC.

Worth noting for this clonotype: Since a much larger clone is just one base distant, this may be a read error. The J gene is TRBJ2-4, the V gene TRBV12-3 or TRBV12-4; D may be TRBD2 (6 bases). The J call is in doubt because the DNA end fits TRBJ2-7 better. The CDR3 totals 14 residues. The CDR3 spells CASSYTGEAYEQYF. The CDR3 nucleotides are TGTGCCAGCAGTTACACGGGAGAAGCCTACGAGCAGTACTTC.

The chain couples TRBV6-1 to TRBJ2-1, with no clear D. V was trimmed by 2 bases and J by 7 bases, leaving 9 bases between them. Germline CDR1 is MNHNS and CDR2 is SASEGT. The CDR3 sequence is 13 residues long. The CDR3 loop reads CASSESEANEQFF. The CDR3 DNA reads as TGTGCCAGCAGTGAAAGTGAAGCTAATGAGCAGTTCTTC.

The chain employs TRBV27 and TRBJ2-1; D is uncertain. The length of the CDR3 is 13 residues. Germline V CDR1 and CDR2: MNHEY, SMNVEV (reference sequence). Trimming shortened V by 2 bases and J by 5 bases, and 7 bases separated the two germline ends. Here the CDR3 reads CASSLSTHNEQFF. In nucleotides, the CDR3 is TGTGCCAGCAGTTTAAGCACCCACAATGAGCAGTTCTTC.

V gene TRBV13 combines with J gene TRBJ2-1; TRBD2 aligns across 9 bases. With 5 bases clipped from V and 10 bases from J, the junction kept 9 bases outside the gene matches. CDR1 is PRHDT, CDR2 FYEKMQ, per germline (reference sequence). This CDR3 has 14 residues. In nucleotides, the CDR3 is TGTGCCAGCAGCAAGACGAGCGGGAGGCCCGAGCAGTTCTTC. The encoded protein is CASSKTSGRPEQFF. The complete variable domain, with remaining parts taken from reference TRBV13 and TRBJ2-1, reads AAGVIQSPRHLIKEKRETATLKCYPIPRHDTVYWYQQGPGQDPQFLISFYEKMQSDKGSIPDRFSAQQFSDYHSELNMSSLELGDSALYFCASSKTSGRPEQFFGPGTRLTVL.

This rearrangement joins TRBV10-3 to TRBJ1-2; 10 nucleotides align to TRBD1. Germline values: CDR1 ENHRY, CDR2 SYGVKD. V was clipped by 8 bases and J by 8 bases; unmatched bases: 11. The CDR3 extends over 14 amino acids. CDR3 in DNA: TGTGCCATCCGACAGGGGGCCCTGGTTCGGGGCTACACCTTC. Translating it yields CAIRQGALVRGYTF.

The chain uses TRBV20-1 and TRBJ2-4; D ambiguous. The CDR3 has 11 residues. The V end was cut by 3 bases, the J end by 11 bases, with 11 bases between. Germline V lookup: CDR1 DFQATT, CDR2 SNEGSKA (reference sequence). This CDR3 reads CSASGPLLQYF. The CDR3 DNA is TGCAGTGCTAGTGGGCCGCTTCTTCAGTACTTC.

The genes are TRBV20-1 and TRBJ1-1, with D possibly TRBD1 on 5 matching bases. From germline, CDR1 is DFQATT and CDR2 SNEGSKA (reference sequence). The CDR3 is 14 residues long. Trimming shortened V by 1 base and J by 5 bases, and 14 bases separated the two germline ends. The CDR3 DNA sequence: TGCAGTGCTAGAGCGACAGCCTGGATAACTGAAGCTTTCTTT. This encodes CSARATAWITEAFF.

This clonotype has only a few counts. The chain has TRBV7-2 and TRBJ2-3; TRBD1 is a possible D gene (6 bases). V gave up 1 base and J gave up 2 bases, with 10 bases separating them. This CDR3 has 15 residues. Germline CDR1 is SGHTA and CDR2 is FQGNSA. This CDR3 reads CASSLVGQDTDTQYF. The CDR3 DNA follows: TGTGCCAGCAGCTTAGTGGGACAAGACACAGATACGCAGTATTTT.

This chain links TRBV27 with TRBJ2-3; either TRBD1 or TRBD2 may supply D (6 bases each). The CDR3 totals 15 residues. Deletions cut 3 bases from V and 2 bases from J, with 12 bases between. From germline, CDR1 is MNHEY and CDR2 SMNVEV (reference sequence). In DNA, the CDR3 is TGTGCCAGCAGTTTTTCGGGGGCCCTCACAGATACGCAGTATTTT. Its protein product is CASSFSGALTDTQYF.

The CDR3 sequence is CASSLRGQRLFGNSPLHF. The CDR3 DNA follows: TGTGCCAGCAGTCTCAGGGGGCAGCGTCTCTTTGGAAATTCACCCCTCCACTTT. V and J are TRBV27 and TRBJ1-6; 8 bases align to TRBD1. Germline assignment: CDR1 MNHEY and CDR2 SMNVEV (reference sequence). The CDR3 is 18 amino acids. V lost 5 bases and J lost 7; bases outside the gene matches: 16.

The V gene is TRBV20-1, the J gene TRBJ1-5; D is unclear. Germline V lookup: CDR1 DFQATT, CDR2 SNEGSKA (reference sequence). CDR3 size: 15 residues. Trimming removed 4 bases from V and 1 base from J, with 14 bases in between. The CDR3 DNA sequence: TGCAGTGCTAACGGCCACCCCGACAGCAATCAGCCCCAGCATTTT. Translated, it gives CSANGHPDSNQPQHF.

The rearrangement joins TRBV20-1 to TRBJ2-1; 13 nucleotides line up with TRBD2. This CDR3 is built from 15 residues. Trimming removed 6 bases from V and 7 bases from J; junction bases left unmatched: 9. Germline V gives CDR1 DFQATT, CDR2 SNEGSKA (reference sequence). The CDR3 nucleotides are TGCAGTGCAAATGGACTAGCGGGAGTTCGGAATGAGCAGTTCTTC. Amino acid sequence: CSANGLAGVRNEQFF.

The rearrangement joins TRBV5-6 to TRBJ2-1; 8 nucleotides match TRBD2. The germline CDR1 and CDR2 sequences are SGHDT and YYEEEE. Unmatched junction bases numbered 12, after V lost 6 bases and J lost 7 bases. This CDR3 has 15 amino acids. The CDR3 DNA reads TGTGCCAGCAACTCGTATAGCGGGGACGAGAATGAGCAGTTCTTC. Translating gives CASNSYSGDENEQFF.

The genes are TRBV7-8 and TRBJ2-1; D gene uncertain. CDR3 length: 15 residues. V gave up 6 bases and J gave up 0 bases, with 12 bases separating them. The germline CDR1 and CDR2 sequences are SGHVS and FQNEAQ. The CDR3 region has the DNA TGTGCCAGCAGAGGGAAGAAGAACTCCTACAATGAGCAGTTCTTC. This translates into CASRGKKNSYNEQFF.

The chain links TRBV6-2 or TRBV6-3 to TRBJ2-7; 8 nucleotides line up with TRBD1. The CDR3 sequence is 14 residues long. The J segment lost 7 bases and the V segment lost 7 bases, leaving 12 bases of the junction unmatched. Germline CDR1 MNHEY, CDR2 SVGEGT. Here the CDR3 reads CASNFRTGPREQYF. In nucleotides, the CDR3 is TGTGCCAGCAATTTTCGGACAGGGCCTCGGGAGCAGTACTTC.

The chain uses TRBV7-6 and TRBJ1-5; the D is unclear. Germline assignment: CDR1 SGHVS and CDR2 FNYEAQ. This CDR3 is built from 17 residues. V gave up 4 bases and J gave up 4 bases, with 20 bases separating them. CDR3 bases: TGTGCCAGCAGCTCCAGCCCTTCAAATTTGGGAAATCAGCCCCAGCATTTT. Translating gives CASSSSPSNLGNQPQHF.

In its sample, this clonotype was seen a few times. The gene calls are TRBV11-2 and TRBJ1-2; D is uncertain. The CDR3 sequence is 11 residues long. The V and J ends lost 6 bases and 2 bases respectively, with 4 bases between them. Germline CDR1 reads SGHAT; CDR2 reads FQNNGV. The CDR3 sequence is CASSFNYGYTF. CDR3 DNA sequence: TGTGCCAGCAGTTTCAACTATGGCTACACCTTC.